This T cell receptor beta chain appears in the sequencing data of a study of beta chain features in type 1 diabetes. Points on this clone: Antigen specificity is unknown.

cDNA synthesis used the whole RNA isolate, giving expressed TCRB sequences. TCRdb keeps only in-frame clones here, not all; method: immunoSEQ multiplex PCR. Of roughly 24,000 clones listed, 69% were seen once; the top ten hold roughly 4.5%. The length of the CDR3 is 12 residues. Germline V gives CDR1 KGHSH, CDR2 LQKENI. V lost 8 bases, J lost 5 bases, and 12 bases lay in between. Study findings and constraints: TCRB CDR3 length was moderately but significantly reduced in all four CD4+ subsets of Type 1 diabetes patients.

The gene calls are TRBV18 and TRBJ1-2; D unclear. The sequenced material came from Tregs from blood. The sequence came from a man aged 18 to 30 with type 1 diabetes. The CDR3 sequence: CASANGTYGYTF. CDR3 bases: TGTGCCAGCGCAAACGGTACTTATGGCTACACCTTC.